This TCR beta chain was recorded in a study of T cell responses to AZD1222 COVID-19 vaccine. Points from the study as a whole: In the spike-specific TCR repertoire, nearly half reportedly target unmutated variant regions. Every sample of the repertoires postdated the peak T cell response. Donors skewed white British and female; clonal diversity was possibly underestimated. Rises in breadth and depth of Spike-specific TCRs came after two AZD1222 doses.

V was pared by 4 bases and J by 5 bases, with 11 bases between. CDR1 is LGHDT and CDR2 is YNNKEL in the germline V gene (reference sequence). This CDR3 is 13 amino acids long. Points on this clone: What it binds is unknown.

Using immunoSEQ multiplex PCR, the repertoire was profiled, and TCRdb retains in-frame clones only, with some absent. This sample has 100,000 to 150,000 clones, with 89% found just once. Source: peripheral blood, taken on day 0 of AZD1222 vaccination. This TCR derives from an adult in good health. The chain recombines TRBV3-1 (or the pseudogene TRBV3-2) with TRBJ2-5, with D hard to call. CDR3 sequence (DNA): TGTGCCAGCAGCCCCCGGAATGGGGAGACCCAGTACTTC. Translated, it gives CASSPRNGETQYF.